A selection of T cell receptor beta chains follows, all from one sample in a study of shared clonotypes between healthy human individuals. The method was immunoSEQ multiplex PCR; TCRdb's version includes in-frame clones alone and lacks a portion of them. The sample contains around 1.9 million clones, about 93% of which appear only once. Sequenced input: naive CD8+ T cells from PBMCs. All receptors come from a man younger than 35 in good health. Some clones in this sample may be carry-over from other donors' samples. Each CDR3 is given with its conserved first and last residue. The D gene is left open where the match is weak. The size entry is marked missing in some rows and otherwise reads once, few, many or a size class.

clone_size	v_call	d_call	cdr3_length	j_call	cdr3_nt	cdr3_aa
.	TRBV30	TRBD1	16	TRBJ2-7	TGTGCCTGGAGGCCACCCCCGGGACAGGCTACCTACGAGCAGTACTTC	CAWRPPPGQATYEQYF
.	TRBV27	TRBD1	15	TRBJ1-6	TGTGCCAGCAGCCCGACAGGGGGCGCGTTGTCACCCCTCCACTTT	CASSPTGGALSPLHF
once	TRBV27	.	15	TRBJ2-7	TGTGCCAGCACCCGTCGGGGGACGGGGATCTACGAGCAGTACTTC	CASTRRGTGIYEQYF
.	TRBV27	.	14	TRBJ2-7	TGTGCCAGCAGTTTATCGGGTTTCGGCTACGAGCAGTACTTC	CASSLSGFGYEQYF
.	TRBV5-6	.	12	TRBJ1-2	TGTGCCAGCAGCTTGTTACAGGATGGCTACACCTTC	CASSLLQDGYTF
.	TRBV4-1	.	15	TRBJ2-7	TGCGCCAGCAGCCAAGATCTAGGACGGTTCTACGAGCAGTACTTC	CASSQDLGRFYEQYF
once	TRBV12-2	.	19	TRBJ2-2	TGTGCAAGTCGCTTATCGCGCCTAGCGGGAGGCCGAAACACCGGGGAGCTGTTTTTT	CASRLSRLAGGRNTGELFF
.	TRBV10-3	.	15	TRBJ1-1	TGTGCCATCAGTGATACAGGAGACATGAACACTGAAGCTTTCTTT	CAISDTGDMNTEAFF
.	TRBV20-1	.	10	TRBJ2-1	TGCAGTGCCTTGGAGAATGAGCAGTTCTTC	CSALENEQFF
.	TRBV27	TRBD1	15	TRBJ2-7	TGTGCCAGCAGTTTAACCGGGACAGGGTTCTACGAGCAGTACTTC	CASSLTGTGFYEQYF
.	TRBV11-2	.	13	TRBJ2-3	TGTGCCAGCAGCTTGACTTCGGCAGATACGCAGTATTTT	CASSLTSADTQYF
once	TRBV4-1	.	16	TRBJ1-1	TGCGCCAGCAGCCAAGTTAACGACAGGCTCAACACTGAAGCTTTCTTT	CASSQVNDRLNTEAFF
.	TRBV7-2	.	16	TRBJ2-7	TGTGCCAGCAGTTCGCGGGAGGCAGGGGGTCCCTACGAGCAGTACTTC	CASSSREAGGPYEQYF
.	TRBV27	TRBD2	18	TRBJ2-7	TGTGCCAGCAGTTTATCAATTCTTCCTATAGGGTCGGGAGGCGAGCAGTACTTC	CASSLSILPIGSGGEQYF
.	TRBV5-1	.	17	TRBJ1-2	TGCGCCAGCAGCTTGCACTTTGGAGCTCCTTCAAACTATGGCTACACCTTC	CASSLHFGAPSNYGYTF
.	TRBV27	.	15	TRBJ2-3	.	CASSSSGARVDTQYF
once	TRBV11-2	TRBD2	19	TRBJ2-7	TGTGCCAGCAGCTTAGTCCCCCTACTAGCGGGAGGCCTCTCCTACGAGCAGTACTTC	CASSLVPLLAGGLSYEQYF
.	TRBV6-6	.	15	TRBJ1-2	TGTGCCAGCACCCAGGACTCCTTGTTGGGCTATGGCTACACCTTC	CASTQDSLLGYGYTF
few	TRBV30	.	12	TRBJ2-7	TGTGCCTGGAGTGTTGCCCCCTACGAGCAGTACTTC	CAWSVAPYEQYF
.	TRBV18	TRBD1	15	TRBJ2-1	TGTGCCAGCTGGCAGGGGGCCGGCATGGACTATGAGCAGTTCTTC	CASWQGAGMDYEQFF
.	TRBV7-9	TRBD2	16	TRBJ2-1	TGTGCCAGCAGCGATCGGACTAGCGGGAGGGCCCATGAGCAGTTCTTC	CASSDRTSGRAHEQFF
.	TRBV28	TRBD2	15	TRBJ2-3	TGTGCCAGCAGGCCGGGGGGAGGGCCCCCAGATACGCAGTATTTT	CASRPGGGPPDTQYF
once	TRBV19	.	15	TRBJ1-2	TGTGCCAGTAGTATTTTTGGGGGCAGTAACTATGGCTACACCTTC	CASSIFGGSNYGYTF
.	TRBV19	TRBD1	15	TRBJ1-1	TGTGCCAGTATACCGGGACAGGGGGCCAACACTGAAGCTTTCTTT	CASIPGQGANTEAFF
once	TRBV29-1	TRBD1	13	TRBJ1-3	TGCAGCGTAGGGACAGCAAATGGAAACACCATATATTTT	CSVGTANGNTIYF
.	TRBV27	TRBD2	15	TRBJ2-7	TGTGCCAGCAGTTTTCTAGCGGGCCCTTCCTACGAGCAGTACTTC	CASSFLAGPSYEQYF
once	TRBV11-2	.	12	TRBJ2-1	TGTGCCAGTAAACTAGTTTACAATGAGCAGTTCTTC	CASKLVYNEQFF
.	TRBV11-1	.	14	TRBJ2-7	TGTGCCAGCAGCTGGGAGGTGGGGTCCTACGAGCAGTACTTC	CASSWEVGSYEQYF
.	TRBV29-1	TRBD2	17	TRBJ2-1	TGCAGCGTTGAGGGACTAGCGGCGTCACTCCTCTACAATGAGCAGTTCTTC	CSVEGLAASLLYNEQFF
.	TRBV9	TRBD2	17	TRBJ2-7	TGTGCCAGCAGCGAGGGACTAGCGGGAGGGCCAGGGGACGAGCAGTACTTC	CASSEGLAGGPGDEQYF
.	TRBV7-2	.	13	TRBJ1-1	TGTGCCAGCAGCCAATTGGGGCTCACTGAAGCTTTCTTT	CASSQLGLTEAFF
once	TRBV4-1	TRBD1	16	TRBJ2-1	TGCGCCAGCAGCCAAGTCAGGGGGCGCCCCTACAATGAGCAGTTCTTC	CASSQVRGRPYNEQFF
.	TRBV5-1	.	16	TRBJ2-2	TGCGCCAGCAGGTCGACTCTAGCCGTAAACACCGGGGAGCTGTTTTTT	CASRSTLAVNTGELFF
.	TRBV9	TRBD1	15	TRBJ2-1	TGTGCCAGTGACCAATTGGGACAGGGGACGAATGAGCAGTTCTTC	CASDQLGQGTNEQFF
.	TRBV27	TRBD1	16	TRBJ1-3	TGTGCCAGCAGTTCCCTCTTACAGGGGCTCGGAAACACCATATATTTT	CASSSLLQGLGNTIYF
.	TRBV5-1	TRBD1	15	TRBJ1-2	TGCGCCAGCAGCCCAACCCGGGACAGGGGGCTGGGCTACACCTTC	CASSPTRDRGLGYTF
.	TRBV2	TRBD1	15	TRBJ2-7	TGTGCCAGCAGTGAAATTGGGACAGGGGTATACGAGCAGTACTTC	CASSEIGTGVYEQYF
.	TRBV5-6	.	15	TRBJ2-1	TGTGCCAGCAGCTCCAGGTATCGGGAGTATGATGAGCAGTTCTTC	CASSSRYREYDEQFF
few	TRBV4-2	.	15	TRBJ1-1	TGTGCCAGCAGCCAAGGGTTTGAGCGGTACACTGAAGCTTTCTTT	CASSQGFERYTEAFF
.	TRBV4-3	TRBD2	17	TRBJ2-7	TGCGCCAGCAGCCAAGATCCGGGGGGAGGGCCAAACTACGAGCAGTACTTC	CASSQDPGGGPNYEQYF
.	TRBV28	.	17	TRBJ2-1	TGTGCCAGCAGTTTATTTGGTTGGCAGGGGGGGCCCAGGGAGCAGTTCTTC	CASSLFGWQGGPREQFF
.	TRBV7-2	.	17	TRBJ2-3	TGTGCCAGCAGCTTATGGTTTCCAGGGGTGGAGGCAGATACGCAGTATTTT	CASSLWFPGVEADTQYF
.	TRBV27	TRBD2	15	TRBJ2-7	TGTGCCAGCAGTTTAAGGACTAGCGGGACCTACGAGCAGTACTTC	CASSLRTSGTYEQYF
.	TRBV28	.	14	TRBJ1-5	TGTGCCAGCAGTTCGGATCTCGGTCTTCAGCCCCAGCATTTT	CASSSDLGLQPQHF
once	TRBV28	.	16	TRBJ2-4	TGTGCCAGCAGTTTTGAGGGCCCTCGTGCCAAAAACATTCAGTACTTC	CASSFEGPRAKNIQYF